Listed below are T cell receptor beta chains from one sample, sequenced in a study of T cells in Graves' hyperthyroidism and ophthalmopathy. TCRdb called the multiplex PCR reads again in MiXCR, with one record for every CDR3 protein. The table has more than 550,000 distinct CDR3 sequences, around 15% seen once; the top ten hold roughly 15%. Sequenced material: blood. The receptor source for this set is a man over 45 with Graves' hyperthyroidism. Each CDR3 is given with its conserved first and last residue. Fields, in order: V gene, D gene, clone size, J gene, CDR3 protein, CDR3 DNA. D genes are given only for firm matches. For some rows the clone size is stated as once, few or many, or as a class when expanded; others skip it.

>TRBV9|NA|many|TRBJ2-7
CASSPRQSSYEQYF
TGTGCCAGCAGCCCCCGACAGAGCTCCTACGAGCAGTACTTC
>TRBV6-2/TRBV6-3|NA|NA|TRBJ1-6
CAGSYSITDSPLHF
TGTGCCGGCAGTTACTCGATAACGGATTCACCCCTCCACTTT
>TRBV19|TRBD1|few|TRBJ2-7
CASSNRFDRVSYEQYF
TGTGCCAGTAGCAACCGCTTCGACAGGGTCTCCTACGAGCAGTACTTC
>TRBV6-2/TRBV6-3|NA|few|TRBJ2-2
CASNPGLPGELFF
TGTGCCAGCAATCCGGGCCTTCCCGGGGAGCTGTTTTTT
>TRBV11-2|NA|NA|TRBJ2-1
CASSLGSDVNEQFF
TGTGCCAGCAGCTTGGGGTCCGACGTCAATGAGCAGTTCTTC
>TRBV4-1|TRBD1|NA|TRBJ2-2
CASSQALLRDRGAGELFF
TGCGCCAGCAGCCAGGCCCTCCTCCGGGACAGGGGCGCCGGGGAGCTGTTTTTT
>TRBV11-2|NA|few|TRBJ2-2
CASSPNHDTLRTGELFF
TGTGCCAGCAGCCCCAACCACGACACGTTACGTACCGGGGAGCTGTTTTTT
>TRBV30|NA|many|TRBJ1-1
CAWIDSDEAFF
TGTGCCTGGATCGACAGCGATGAAGCTTTCTTT
>TRBV6-2/TRBV6-3|NA|NA|TRBJ2-6
CASSYSGRTAYSGANVLTF
TGTGCCAGCAGTTACTCGGGAAGGACAGCTTACTCTGGGGCCAACGTCCTGACTTTC
>TRBV29-1|NA|NA|TRBJ1-4
CSVEDPDILGYEKLFF
TGCAGCGTTGAAGATCCCGACATACTCGGATATGAAAAACTGTTTTTT
>TRBV27|TRBD2|many|TRBJ2-7
CASSFRGTSSYEQYF
TGTGCCAGCAGTTTTCGGGGGACTAGCTCCTACGAGCAGTACTTC
>TRBV7-6|NA|many|TRBJ2-3
CASSLARTPSTDTQYF
TGTGCCAGCAGCTTAGCCCGGACGCCTAGCACAGATACGCAGTATTTT
>TRBV29-1|NA|NA|TRBJ1-2
CSVDGGPF
TGCAGCGTTGATGGAGGTCCCTTC
>TRBV6-5|TRBD1|many|TRBJ1-2
CASSYQGTGDGYTF
TGTGCCAGCAGTTACCAGGGGACAGGGGACGGCTACACCTTC
>TRBV9|NA|NA|TRBJ2-6
CASSPHGANVLTF
TGTGCCAGCAGCCCGCATGGGGCCAACGTCCTGACTTTC
>TRBV7-3|NA|many|TRBJ1-1
CASSGSLAEAFF
TGTGCCAGCAGCGGGTCGCTAGCTGAAGCTTTCTTT
>TRBV20-1|NA|few|TRBJ2-6
CSAMGGLGANVLTF
TGCAGTGCTATGGGGGGCCTCGGGGCCAACGTCCTGACTTTC
>TRBV20-1|TRBD2|few|TRBJ2-7
CSAKGLVSYEQYF
TGCAGTGCTAAGGGACTAGTTTCCTACGAGCAGTACTTC
>TRBV24-1|NA|many|TRBJ1-5
CATSVGFSQPQHF
TGTGCCACCAGTGTAGGGTTTTCTCAGCCCCAGCATTTT
>TRBV27|TRBD2|NA|TRBJ2-1
CASSLVGLAGSVFRQFF
TGTGCCAGCAGTTTAGTGGGACTAGCGGGATCTGTATTCAGGCAGTTCTTC
>TRBV27|NA|many|TRBJ2-2
CASSGRAGNTGELFF
TGTGCCAGCAGTGGCAGGGCAGGGAACACCGGGGAGCTGTTTTTT
>TRBV6-1|TRBD1|few|TRBJ1-2
CASSKYRGQDYGYTF
TGTGCCAGCAGTAAATACAGGGGGCAGGACTATGGCTACACCTTC
>TRBV12-3/TRBV12-4|NA|many|TRBJ2-5
CASSLYPGQETQYF
TGTGCCAGCAGTTTATACCCAGGACAAGAGACCCAGTACTTC
>TRBV9|TRBD2|NA|TRBJ2-7
CASSVVSGRVSYEQYF
TGTGCCAGCAGCGTAGTGAGCGGGAGGGTGTCCTACGAGCAGTACTTC
>TRBV6-1|NA|few|TRBJ2-5
CASSPRRAEETQYF
TGTGCCAGCAGCCCCCGCCGGGCCGAAGAGACCCAGTACTTC
>TRBV9|NA|few|TRBJ2-1
CASSVEEHLSNNEQFF
TGTGCCAGCAGCGTAGAGGAACATCTTTCAAACAATGAGCAGTTCTTC
>TRBV6-2/TRBV6-3|TRBD1|once|TRBJ1-5
CASRDPGTGGNQPQHF
TGTGCCAGCAGAGACCCCGGGACAGGGGGCAATCAGCCCCAGCATTTT
>TRBV3-1|TRBD2|many|TRBJ2-7
CASSQQLARVPYEQYF
TGTGCCAGCAGCCAACAACTAGCGCGCGTGCCCTACGAGCAGTACTTC
>TRBV28|TRBD1|many|TRBJ2-1
CASWGQGSSYNEQFF
TGTGCCAGCTGGGGACAGGGAAGCTCCTACAATGAGCAGTTCTTC
>TRBV6-5|TRBD1|few|TRBJ1-2
CASSSPDRGRGYTF
TGTGCCAGCAGTTCCCCGGACAGGGGGCGAGGCTACACCTTC
>TRBV6-1|NA|few|TRBJ1-4
CASFGGEKLFF
TGTGCCAGTTTCGGGGGGGAAAAACTGTTTTTT
>TRBV29-1|NA|few|TRBJ2-7
CSVVADRYEQYF
TGCAGCGTTGTGGCGGATCGCTACGAGCAGTACTTC
>TRBV9|TRBD1|few|TRBJ1-2
CASSVRDRGIVYGYTF
TGTGCCAGCAGCGTCCGGGACAGGGGTATTGTCTATGGCTACACCTTC
>TRBV28|TRBD1|many|TRBJ2-7
CASSSPRDRLWEQYF
TGTGCCAGCAGTAGCCCCCGGGACAGACTATGGGAGCAGTACTTC
>TRBV24-1|NA|once|TRBJ2-1
CATSDFWAGSNEQFF
TGTGCCACCAGTGATTTCTGGGCCGGGTCCAATGAGCAGTTCTTC
>TRBV6-1|TRBD1|many|TRBJ2-7
CASSFSVQGAYEQYF
TGTGCCAGCAGTTTTTCAGTCCAGGGGGCTTACGAGCAGTACTTC
>TRBV20-1|NA|few|TRBJ2-7
CSAIGRERTYEQYF
TGCAGTGCTATAGGTCGGGAGAGAACCTACGAGCAGTACTTC
>TRBV11-2|NA|NA|TRBJ2-5
CASSSSLGLQETQYF
TGTGCCAGCAGCTCTAGCCTCGGGTTACAAGAGACCCAGTACTTC
>TRBV11-2|TRBD2|many|TRBJ2-5
CASSPPSGGYQETQYF
TGTGCCAGCAGCCCGCCTAGCGGAGGGTACCAAGAGACCCAGTACTTC
>TRBV6-1|TRBD1|few|TRBJ2-3
CASSDVRDRASDTQYF
TGTGCCAGCAGTGACGTAAGGGACAGGGCGTCAGATACGCAGTATTTT
>TRBV20-1|TRBD1|many|TRBJ1-1
CSASSRDRKNTEAFF
TGCAGTGCTAGTTCTCGGGACAGAAAGAACACTGAAGCTTTCTTT
>TRBV11-1|NA|many|TRBJ2-3
CASRQVSTDTQYF
TGTGCCAGCAGGCAAGTCAGCACAGATACGCAGTATTTT
>TRBV12-3/TRBV12-4|NA|many|TRBJ1-1
CASSPSTPTEAFF
TGTGCCAGCAGCCCCAGCACCCCCACTGAAGCTTTCTTT
>TRBV19|NA|many|TRBJ1-1
CASSIGLRWSPTEAFF
TGTGCCAGTAGTATAGGTTTACGTTGGTCCCCCACTGAAGCTTTCTTT
>TRBV7-2|NA|NA|TRBJ1-4
CASRPGHGEKLFF
TGTGCCAGCAGGCCGGGACATGGAGAAAAACTGTTTTTT
>TRBV20-1|NA|few|TRBJ1-4
CSARDGKGINEKLFF
TGCAGTGCTAGAGATGGTAAAGGGATTAATGAAAAACTGTTTTTT
>TRBV27|TRBD1|many|TRBJ2-1
CASSSSRDRGHNEQFF
TGTGCCAGCAGTTCAAGCCGGGACAGGGGACACAATGAGCAGTTCTTC
>TRBV19|TRBD1|few|TRBJ1-1
CASSTAGTGDTEAFF
TGTGCCAGTAGTACCGCCGGGACAGGGGACACTGAAGCTTTCTTT
>TRBV7-2|NA|many|TRBJ2-7
CASSLRLVDEQYF
TGTGCCAGCAGCTTACGACTAGTGGACGAGCAGTACTTC
>TRBV10-3|NA|NA|TRBJ1-1
CAISPRAGTEAFF
TGTGCCATCAGTCCACGGGCCGGCACTGAAGCTTTCTTT
>TRBV20-1|NA|many|TRBJ2-5
CSAREAAKETQYF
TGCAGTGCTAGAGAAGCGGCAAAAGAGACCCAGTACTTC
>TRBV27|TRBD2|many|TRBJ2-2
CASSPIVTGGGGELFF
TGTGCCAGCAGTCCGATCGTTACGGGAGGAGGCGGGGAGCTGTTTTTT